A selection of T cell receptor beta chains follows, all from one sample in a study of CD8+ T cells in alopecia areata. Profiled with immunoSEQ multiplex PCR; TCRdb holds only in-frame clones, not every one. The data contain 120,000 to 150,000 clones, roughly 82% of them singletons. The specimen comprised CD8+ T cells sorted from blood, sampled at week 4, from a patient treated with tofacitinib. The origin of the receptors is a human donor with alopecia areata. Each CDR3 is given with its conserved first and last residue. The D gene is left open where the match is weak. Rows may omit the clone size; those that give it use once, few, many or a size class.

d_gene: .; j_gene: TRBJ1-2; abundance: .; len: 13; v_gene: TRBV18; CDR3nt: TGTGCCAGCTCACCATCAGGGAGCTATGGCTACACCTTC; CDR3aa: CASSPSGSYGYTF
d_gene: TRBD1; j_gene: TRBJ2-7; abundance: .; len: 15; v_gene: TRBV29-1; CDR3nt: TGCAGCGTTACGACCAGACAGGGATCGGCCTACGAGCAGTACTTC; CDR3aa: CSVTTRQGSAYEQYF
d_gene: TRBD1; j_gene: TRBJ2-2; abundance: .; len: 14; v_gene: TRBV11-2; CDR3nt: TGTGCCAGCAGCCCACAGGGGCGAATCGGGGAGCTGTTTTTT; CDR3aa: CASSPQGRIGELFF
d_gene: .; j_gene: TRBJ2-7; abundance: .; len: 16; v_gene: TRBV13; CDR3nt: TGTGCCAGCAGCTTAGTGGGGGAACAAGGACCCTACGAGCAGTACTTC; CDR3aa: CASSLVGEQGPYEQYF
d_gene: .; j_gene: TRBJ2-3; abundance: few; len: 15; v_gene: TRBV4-1; CDR3nt: TGCGCCAGCAGCCAAGATGCAGGGGGCACAGATACGCAGTATTTT; CDR3aa: CASSQDAGGTDTQYF
d_gene: TRBD1; j_gene: TRBJ1-4; abundance: .; len: 16; v_gene: TRBV27; CDR3nt: TGTGCCAGCAGCCAACTCCGGACAGGACCCAATGAAAAACTGTTTTTT; CDR3aa: CASSQLRTGPNEKLFF
d_gene: TRBD2; j_gene: TRBJ2-1; abundance: .; len: 13; v_gene: TRBV27; CDR3nt: TGTGCCAGCAGTTTTCGGGGGGACAATGAGCAGTTCTTC; CDR3aa: CASSFRGDNEQFF
d_gene: TRBD1; j_gene: TRBJ2-1; abundance: .; len: 15; v_gene: TRBV5-1; CDR3nt: TGCGCCAGCAGCTTGGGGACAGGGACCTACAATGAGCAGTTCTTC; CDR3aa: CASSLGTGTYNEQFF
d_gene: .; j_gene: TRBJ2-2; abundance: once; len: 15; v_gene: TRBV6-5; CDR3nt: TGTGCCAGCAGGGTCGCTCGCTCCGACACCGGGGAGCTGTTTTTT; CDR3aa: CASRVARSDTGELFF
d_gene: .; j_gene: TRBJ2-1; abundance: .; len: 16; v_gene: TRBV7-6; CDR3nt: TGTGCCAGCAGCTTAGTGCCGGGACCGCGTTACAATGAGCAGTTCTTC; CDR3aa: CASSLVPGPRYNEQFF
d_gene: .; j_gene: TRBJ2-7; abundance: .; len: 14; v_gene: TRBV29-1; CDR3nt: TGCAGCGTTGAGATCTCGGGGGGCAACTACGAGCAGTACTTC; CDR3aa: CSVEISGGNYEQYF
d_gene: .; j_gene: TRBJ2-3; abundance: .; len: 16; v_gene: TRBV4-1; CDR3nt: TGCGCCAGCAGCCAGCAGGGGTGGCCTAGCACAGATACGCAGTATTTT; CDR3aa: CASSQQGWPSTDTQYF
d_gene: .; j_gene: TRBJ2-7; abundance: .; len: 15; v_gene: TRBV27; CDR3nt: TGTGCCAGCAGTTTAGGACCGCAGCCCTCCTACGAGCAGTACTTC; CDR3aa: CASSLGPQPSYEQYF
d_gene: .; j_gene: TRBJ1-1; abundance: once; len: 14; v_gene: TRBV2; CDR3nt: TGTGCCAGCAGGGACCGGGACTTGAACACTGAAGCTTTCTTT; CDR3aa: CASRDRDLNTEAFF
d_gene: .; j_gene: TRBJ1-6; abundance: .; len: 17; v_gene: TRBV4-3; CDR3nt: TGCGCCAGCAGCCAAGACCGGGAGGGAGGCCGTAATTCACCCCTCCACTTT; CDR3aa: CASSQDREGGRNSPLHF
d_gene: TRBD1; j_gene: TRBJ2-5; abundance: few; len: 16; v_gene: TRBV7-9; CDR3nt: TGTGCCAGCAGCGCAAGAGGACAGGGGGCATCAGAGACCCAGTACTTC; CDR3aa: CASSARGQGASETQYF
d_gene: .; j_gene: TRBJ2-7; abundance: .; len: 13; v_gene: TRBV5-4; CDR3nt: TGTGCCAGCAGCTCGTCAGAAATGGACGAGCAGTACTTC; CDR3aa: CASSSSEMDEQYF
d_gene: TRBD1; j_gene: TRBJ2-7; abundance: .; len: 17; v_gene: TRBV29-1; CDR3nt: TGCAGCGTCTTATGGGGGGTACCGGGACAGGGCAGCGGCGAGCAGTACTTC; CDR3aa: CSVLWGVPGQGSGEQYF
d_gene: .; j_gene: TRBJ2-3; abundance: .; len: 14; v_gene: TRBV2; CDR3nt: TGTGCCAGCAGCGGACAATTCAGCACAGATACGCAGTATTTT; CDR3aa: CASSGQFSTDTQYF
d_gene: .; j_gene: TRBJ2-1; abundance: .; len: 12; v_gene: TRBV5-6; CDR3nt: TGTGCCAGCAGCTCCCATTCGAATGAGCAGTTCTTC; CDR3aa: CASSSHSNEQFF
d_gene: TRBD2; j_gene: TRBJ2-1; abundance: .; len: 17; v_gene: TRBV2; CDR3nt: TGTGCCAGCAGGGTCCCTAGCGGGGGTCCAGGGTACAATGAGCAGTTCTTC; CDR3aa: CASRVPSGGPGYNEQFF
d_gene: .; j_gene: TRBJ2-7; abundance: .; len: 13; v_gene: TRBV27; CDR3nt: TGTGCCAGCAGTTTAGGGGACACTTACGAGCAGTACTTC; CDR3aa: CASSLGDTYEQYF